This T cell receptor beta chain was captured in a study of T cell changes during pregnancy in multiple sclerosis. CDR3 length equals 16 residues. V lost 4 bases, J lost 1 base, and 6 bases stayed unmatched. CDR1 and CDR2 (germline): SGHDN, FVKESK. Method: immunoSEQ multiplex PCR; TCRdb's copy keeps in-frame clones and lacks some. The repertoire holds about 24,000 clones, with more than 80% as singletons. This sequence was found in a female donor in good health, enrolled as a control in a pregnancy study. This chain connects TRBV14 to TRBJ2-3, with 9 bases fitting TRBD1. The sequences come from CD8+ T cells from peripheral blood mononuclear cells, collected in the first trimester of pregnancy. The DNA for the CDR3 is TGTGCCAGCAGCCCCCTACGGACAGGGGGCACAGATACGCAGTATTTT. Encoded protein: CASSPLRTGGTDTQYF. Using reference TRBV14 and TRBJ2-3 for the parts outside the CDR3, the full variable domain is EAGVTQFPSHSVIEKGQTVTLRCDPISGHDNLYWYRRVMGKEIKFLLHFVKESKQDESGMPNNRFLAERTGGTYSTLKVQPAELEDSGVYFCASSPLRTGGTDTQYFGPGTRLTVL.